This T cell receptor (beta chain) came from a study of blood T cell repertoires in COVID-19. Study at large: PBMCs, B-cell-depleted T cells, or T cells provided the cDNA or gDNA that made up the material.

Per the original data handling: Estimation of nucleated cell counts was performed using reference gene primer amplification. Using immunoSEQ multiplex PCR, the repertoire was profiled, and TCRdb retains in-frame clones only, with some absent. Clone size and V and J calls were adopted from that table, with D and trimming inferred from the DNA. The sample lists approximately 190,000 clones, approximately 85% seen once, with 4% to 6% in the top ten. Germline V lookup: CDR1 SNHLY, CDR2 FYNNEI. The J segment lost 5 bases and the V segment lost 4 bases, leaving 4 bases of the junction unmatched. The CDR3 sequence is 14 residues long.

Sequenced input: peripheral blood. The chain employs TRBV2 and TRBJ2-2, with 7 bases matching TRBD1. The source of this sequence is a woman between 65 and 79 years old with active or convalescent COVID-19. CDR3 residues: CASSARGSTGELFF. In DNA form, the CDR3 reads TGTGCCAGCAGTGCCAGGGGGAGTACCGGGGAGCTGTTTTTT.